Each of the 30 T cell receptor beta chains below was sequenced from the same sample in a study of blood T cell repertoires in COVID-19. The data were produced by immunoSEQ multiplex PCR, yet TCRdb's version contains in-frame clones alone and is incomplete. The sample has 140,000 to 150,000 clones; around 87% are singletons. Source material: peripheral blood. The receptors shown here come from a man aged 45-65 years who had recovered from COVID-19.

J is TRBJ2-7 and V is TRBV19, with D perhaps TRBD1 (7 bases). V dropped 4 bases and J dropped 3 bases, with 10 bases sitting between them. Germline V gene lookup returns CDR1 LNHDA and CDR2 SQIVND (reference sequence). The CDR3 length is 13 residues. In nucleotides, the CDR3 is TGTGCCAGTAGTAACAGGGGAGGCTACGAGCAGTACTTC. Translated, it gives CASSNRGGYEQYF.

This clone occurred once. The chain recombines TRBV6-6 with TRBJ2-7, with 9 positions matching TRBD1. Trimming cost V 6 bases and J 4 bases; bases outside gene matches: 7. Germline CDR1 and CDR2: MNHNY and SVGAGI (reference sequence). The CDR3 is 14 amino acids. For the CDR3, the DNA is TGTGCCAGCAGCCTCCCGGGACAGGGTTACGAGCAGTACTTC. This translates into CASSLPGQGYEQYF.

A single count supports this clone. V is TRBV7-2 and J is TRBJ1-2; 7 nucleotides agree with TRBD1. The CDR3 sequence is 12 residues long. Trimming cost V 4 bases and J 11 bases; bases outside gene matches: 7. CDR1 is SGHTA, CDR2 FQGNSA, per germline. CDR3 nucleotide sequence: TGTGCCAGCAGCTCAAGGACAGGTCAATACACCTTC. Protein sequence: CASSSRTGQYTF.

This clone has just a few counts. The chain carries TRBV5-4 and TRBJ1-1; possible D gene TRBD1, 6 bases. V was shortened by 5 bases and J by 6 bases, with 20 bases between the two germline ends. The V gene's germline CDR1 is SGHNT and CDR2 YYREEE (reference sequence). This CDR3 region has 15 residues. Here the CDR3 reads CASRRTGSMDPEAFF. CDR3 bases: TGTGCCAGCAGGCGAACAGGGTCGATGGACCCTGAAGCTTTCTTT.

This chain links TRBV7-9 with TRBJ2-7, with 8 positions matching TRBD1. The germline gives CDR1 SEHNR, CDR2 FQNEAQ (reference sequence). Trimming removed 7 bases from V and 7 bases from J; junction bases left unmatched: 12. This CDR3 has 14 amino acids. The CDR3 spells CASTISGTGFEQYF. The CDR3 region has the DNA TGTGCCAGCACAATCTCGGGGACAGGTTTTGAGCAGTACTTC.

This rearrangement joins TRBV7-9 to TRBJ2-7; the match to TRBD2 covers 9 bases. V lost 4 bases, J lost 13 bases, and 11 bases stayed unmatched. Per the germline V gene, CDR1 is SEHNR and CDR2 is FQNEAQ (reference sequence). The CDR3 extends over 13 amino acids. The CDR3: CASSSTRAGGSYF. The CDR3 DNA follows: TGTGCCAGCAGCTCAACCCGAGCGGGGGGTTCATACTTC.

This clone was picked up one time. This chain connects TRBV4-3 to TRBJ1-2; maybe TRBD1 (6 bases). This CDR3 spans 16 amino acids. From germline, CDR1 is LGHNA and CDR2 YSLEER. The ends were cut back, 4 bases at V and 8 bases at J, with 23 bases in the middle. In DNA, the CDR3 is TGCGCCAGCAGCCCTGGGGGCGGCAGCCTCAACGAAGGCTACACCTTC. Translation gives CASSPGGGSLNEGYTF.

The chain links TRBV27 to TRBJ1-4; maybe TRBD1 (5 bases). Germline V CDR1 and CDR2: MNHEY, SMNVEV (reference sequence). Trimming pared 6 bases from V and 0 bases from J, leaving 14 bases between. This CDR3 region has 16 residues. The CDR3 DNA sequence: TGTGCCAGCAGGCAAGTCGGGGGGTCAACTAATGAAAAACTGTTTTTT. It is translated as CASRQVGGSTNEKLFF.

V and J are TRBV3-1 (or the pseudogene TRBV3-2) and TRBJ1-2; D remains unclear. Trimming cost V 0 bases and J 3 bases, with 8 bases left between them. In germline, CDR1 is LGHDT, CDR2 YNNKEL (reference sequence). This CDR3 spans 14 amino acids. The CDR3 region has the DNA TGTGCCAGCAGCCAAGATAGGAGTTACTATGGCTACACCTTC. Amino acids: CASSQDRSYYGYTF.

The chain combines TRBV6-1 with TRBJ2-7; D unresolved. This CDR3 is built from 11 residues. Germline V lookup: CDR1 MNHNS, CDR2 SASEGT. Trimming took off 2 bases at V and 3 bases at J, with 2 bases between the two ends. CDR3 residues: CASSEYYEQYF. DNA for the CDR3: TGTGCCAGCAGTGAATACTACGAGCAGTACTTC.

This clone occurred many times. The chain employs TRBV6-6 and TRBJ1-2; D unresolved. This CDR3 spans 14 amino acids. Germline V gene data show CDR1 as MNHNY and CDR2 as SVGAGI (reference sequence). Trimming pared 6 bases from V and 4 bases from J, leaving 15 bases between. The CDR3 DNA is TGTGCCAGCAGACAAACCGACATTTCCTATGGCTACACCTTC. Translating gives CASRQTDISYGYTF.

The chain recombines TRBV7-2 with TRBJ2-2, with TRBD1 as a possible D gene (6 bases). The CDR3 covers 14 residues. The V end lost 10 bases, the J end lost 1 base, and 13 bases lay between the germline ends. Germline V CDR1 and CDR2: SGHTA, FQGNSA. This CDR3 is CATEDRVNTGELFF. CDR3 nucleotide sequence: TGTGCCACGGAGGACAGAGTGAACACCGGGGAGCTGTTTTTT.

This clone was recorded a few times. This chain links TRBV23-1 with TRBJ2-7; 7 positions agree with TRBD1. TRBV23-1 is an ORF, and what it does is uncertain. This CDR3 contains 14 residues. V trimming: 10 bases; J trimming: 3 bases; junction bases outside the gene matches: 12. The CDR3 DNA follows: TGCGCCACCATTACACCGGGACAGAACTACGAGCAGTACTTC. As protein: CATITPGQNYEQYF.

The chain links TRBV18 to TRBJ1-2; tentatively, D is TRBD1 (6 bases). Per germline, CDR1 KGHSH and CDR2 LQKENI. The CDR3 consists of 13 residues. Trimming took off 4 bases at V and 5 bases at J, with 11 bases between the two ends. The CDR3 loop reads CASSLQGVYGYTF. The CDR3 DNA follows: TGTGCCAGCTCACTACAGGGAGTTTATGGCTACACCTTC.

The V gene is TRBV19, the J gene TRBJ2-5, with D possibly being TRBD1 (6 bases). V dropped 2 bases and J dropped 5 bases, with 9 bases sitting between them. The CDR3 loop spans 13 amino acids. Germline assignment: CDR1 LNHDA and CDR2 SQIVND (reference sequence). The CDR3 region is CASSINRVETQYF. In nucleotides, the CDR3 is TGTGCCAGTAGTATAAACAGGGTTGAGACCCAGTACTTC.

This rearrangement joins TRBV11-2 to TRBJ1-4; D ambiguous. This CDR3 comprises 17 residues. Germline lookup yields CDR1 SGHAT and CDR2 FQNNGV. V was trimmed by 0 bases and J by 8 bases, leaving 19 bases between them. CDR3 sequence: CASSLETPGNPNEKLFF. The CDR3 region has the DNA TGTGCCAGCAGCTTAGAAACGCCGGGTAACCCCAACGAAAAACTGTTTTTT.

V is TRBV10-1 and J is TRBJ2-2; D is perhaps TRBD1 (5 bases). CDR3 length equals 13 residues. Trimming shortened V by 6 bases and J by 5 bases, and 10 bases separated the two germline ends. The germline CDR1 and CDR2 sequences are WNHNN and SYGVQD (reference sequence). CDR3 amino acids: CASSRTLTGELFF. CDR3 in DNA: TGCGCCAGCAGCCGGACATTGACCGGGGAGCTGTTTTTT.

The chain has TRBV3-1 (or the pseudogene TRBV3-2) and TRBJ1-2; D unresolved. Trimming cost V 1 base and J 3 bases, with 9 bases left between them. The CDR3 spans 14 residues. Germline values: CDR1 LGHDT, CDR2 YNNKEL (reference sequence). This CDR3 reads CASSQGGNHYGYTF. CDR3 nucleotides: TGTGCCAGCAGCCAAGGAGGCAATCACTATGGCTACACCTTC.

The CDR3 region is CASSLKTKQETQYF. Here the CDR3 DNA reads TGTGCCAGCAGCTTAAAGACAAAGCAAGAGACCCAGTACTTC. The chain links TRBV7-9 to TRBJ2-5; unclear D gene. This CDR3 region has 14 residues. Germline CDR1 is SEHNR and CDR2 is FQNEAQ (reference sequence). The ends were cut back, 2 bases at V and 2 bases at J, with 9 bases in the middle.

The chain has TRBV5-1 and TRBJ2-7; the match to TRBD2 covers 10 bases. Per the germline V gene, CDR1 is SGHRS and CDR2 is YFSETQ. The CDR3 loop spans 15 amino acids. The junction had 7 bases not matched to a gene; V was cut back by 2 bases and J by 5 bases. CDR3 sequence (DNA): TGCGCCAGCAGCTTAGGGACTAGCGTTAACAACGAGCAGTACTTC. This codes for CASSLGTSVNNEQYF. The full variable domain, completed using reference TRBV5-1 and TRBJ2-7, is KAGVTQTPRYLIKTRGQQVTLSCSPISGHRSVSWYQQTPGQGLQFLFEYFSETQRNKGNFPGRFSGRQFSNSRSEMNVSTLELGDSALYLCASSLGTSVNNEQYFGPGTRLTVT.

This clone has only a few counts. This chain uses TRBV7-9 with TRBJ2-2; 15 bases are a match to TRBD2. J gave up 5 bases and V 5 bases, and 6 bases lay outside the gene matches. The length of the CDR3 is 17 residues. The V gene's germline CDR1 is SEHNR and CDR2 FQNEAQ (reference sequence). Here the CDR3 DNA reads TGTGCCAGCAGCCCTGGGACTAGCGGGGGGTTGACCGGGGAGCTGTTTTTT. Its translation: CASSPGTSGGLTGELFF.

This clone appeared a single time. The gene calls are TRBV2 and TRBJ2-4; TRBD1 matches 9 bases. The ends lost 9 bases at V and 1 base at J; junction bases unmatched: 7. Germline CDR1 reads SNHLY; CDR2 reads FYNNEI. The CDR3 covers 15 residues. CDR3 in amino acids: CASLIQGAAKNIQYF. The DNA of the CDR3 is TGTGCCAGTTTGATACAGGGGGCGGCCAAAAACATTCAGTACTTC.

The V gene is TRBV15, the J gene TRBJ1-5; 7 bases align to TRBD1. The germline V gene encodes CDR1 LNHNV and CDR2 YYDKDF (reference sequence). V gave up 3 bases and J gave up 1 base; unmatched junction bases: 3. The CDR3 totals 15 residues. The CDR3 sequence: CATSSRQGSNQPQHF. The DNA for the CDR3 is TGTGCCACCAGCAGCCGACAGGGAAGCAATCAGCCCCAGCATTTT.

This clone was observed a few times. The CDR3 here is CSVDVFGGDNEQFF. DNA for the CDR3: TGCAGCGTTGACGTCTTCGGAGGCGACAATGAGCAGTTCTTC. This chain uses TRBV29-1 with TRBJ2-1, with a weak D call TRBD2 (5 bases). CDR3 length equals 14 residues. The V and J ends lost 3 bases and 5 bases respectively, with 14 bases between them. Germline V CDR1 and CDR2: SQVTM, ANQGSEA.

This clone has just a few counts. The chain recombines TRBV19 with TRBJ2-7, with 12 bases identical to TRBD1. CDR1 is LNHDA and CDR2 is SQIVND in the germline V gene (reference sequence). The CDR3 has 17 residues. V trimming: 7 bases; J trimming: 6 bases; junction bases outside the gene matches: 16. The chain's CDR3 is CASKMTYVGQGAGEQYF. For the CDR3, the DNA is TGTGCCAGTAAGATGACGTATGTGGGACAGGGGGCCGGCGAGCAGTACTTC.

This clone was counted only a few times. The chain employs TRBV4-1 and TRBJ1-1; D is unresolved. Trimming shortened V by 0 bases and J by 4 bases, and 12 bases separated the two germline ends. This CDR3 contains 15 residues. Germline V gene sequence: CDR1 MGHRA, CDR2 YSYEKL. CDR3 nucleotides: TGCGCCAGCAGCCAAGAACCCCGTTCGCGCACTGAAGCTTTCTTT. Protein: CASSQEPRSRTEAFF.

The table lists this clone with a few counts. The rearrangement joins TRBV9 to TRBJ1-6, with 7 bases aligning to TRBD1. Germline V lookup: CDR1 SGDLS, CDR2 YYNGEE. The CDR3 sequence is 14 residues long. The V and J ends lost 4 bases and 10 bases, in that order; junction bases with no gene match: 8. CDR3 nucleotides: TGTGCCAGCAGCTTAGGGGGCGCATCCTCACCCCTCCACTTT. Encoded protein: CASSLGGASSPLHF.

The chain employs TRBV10-3 and TRBJ2-2, with D maybe TRBD1 (6 bases). CDR3 length: 13 amino acids. V was cut by 4 bases and J by 4 bases, with 7 bases left in between. Looked up from germline, CDR1 is ENHRY and CDR2 is SYGVKD. The DNA of the CDR3 is TGTGCCATCAGTGGGACAGCCACCGGGGAGCTGTTTTTT. Its protein product is CAISGTATGELFF.

The V call is TRBV5-6, the J call TRBJ2-3, with D perhaps TRBD2 (7 bases). The CDR3 runs to 14 residues. Trimming stripped 2 bases from V and 7 bases from J, with 14 bases between. In germline, CDR1 is SGHDT, CDR2 YYEEEE. The CDR3 here is CASSFMGGLNTQYF. CDR3 DNA sequence: TGTGCCAGCAGCTTCATGGGGGGGCTAAATACGCAGTATTTT.

The chain employs TRBV28 and TRBJ1-1, with D tentatively TRBD1 (6 bases). The CDR3 is 13 amino acids. Germline V lookup: CDR1 MDHEN, CDR2 SYDVKM. Trimming took 4 bases from V and 6 from J, leaving 12 bases between them. Here the CDR3 reads CASSYRDVAEAFF. Written as DNA, the CDR3 is TGTGCCAGCAGTTACAGGGATGTAGCTGAAGCTTTCTTT.